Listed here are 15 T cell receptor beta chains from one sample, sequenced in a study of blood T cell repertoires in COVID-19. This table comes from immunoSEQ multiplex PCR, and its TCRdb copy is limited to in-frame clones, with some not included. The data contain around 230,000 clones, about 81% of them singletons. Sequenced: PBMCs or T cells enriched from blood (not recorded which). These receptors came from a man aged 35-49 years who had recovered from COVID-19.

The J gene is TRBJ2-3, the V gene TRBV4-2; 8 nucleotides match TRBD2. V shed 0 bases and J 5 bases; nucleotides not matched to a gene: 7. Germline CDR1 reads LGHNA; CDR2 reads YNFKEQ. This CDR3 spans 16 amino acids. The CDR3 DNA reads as TGTGCCAGCAGCCAAGAATTAGCGGGGATTAGAGATACGCAGTATTTT. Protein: CASSQELAGIRDTQYF.

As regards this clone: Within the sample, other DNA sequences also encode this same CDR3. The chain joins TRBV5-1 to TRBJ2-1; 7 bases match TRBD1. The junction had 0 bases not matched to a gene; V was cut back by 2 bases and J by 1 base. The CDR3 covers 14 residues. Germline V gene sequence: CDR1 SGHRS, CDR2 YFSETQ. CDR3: CASSLQGSYNEQFF. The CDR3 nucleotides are TGCGCCAGCAGCTTACAGGGGTCCTACAATGAGCAGTTCTTC.

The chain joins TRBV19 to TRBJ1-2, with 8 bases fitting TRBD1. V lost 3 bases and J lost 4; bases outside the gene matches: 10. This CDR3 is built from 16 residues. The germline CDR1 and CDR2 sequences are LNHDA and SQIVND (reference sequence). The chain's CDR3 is CASSIGQGESGYGYTF. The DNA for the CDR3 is TGTGCCAGTAGTATCGGACAGGGAGAATCGGGCTATGGCTACACCTTC.

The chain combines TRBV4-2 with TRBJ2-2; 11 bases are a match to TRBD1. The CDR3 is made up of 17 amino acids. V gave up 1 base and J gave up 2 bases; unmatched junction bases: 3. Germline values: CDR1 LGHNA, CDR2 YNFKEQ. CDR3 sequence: CASSQGTGGPNTGELFF. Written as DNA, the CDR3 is TGTGCCAGCAGCCAAGGGACAGGGGGCCCTAACACCGGGGAGCTGTTTTTT.

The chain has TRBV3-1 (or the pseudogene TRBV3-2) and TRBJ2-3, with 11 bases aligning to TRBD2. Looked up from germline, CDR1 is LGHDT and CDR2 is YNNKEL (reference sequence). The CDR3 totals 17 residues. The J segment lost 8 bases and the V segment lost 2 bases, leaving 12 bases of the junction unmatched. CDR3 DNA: TGTGCCAGCAGCCAAATGGTGTTAGCGGGAGGGCCGGGTACGCAGTATTTT. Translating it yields CASSQMVLAGGPGTQYF.

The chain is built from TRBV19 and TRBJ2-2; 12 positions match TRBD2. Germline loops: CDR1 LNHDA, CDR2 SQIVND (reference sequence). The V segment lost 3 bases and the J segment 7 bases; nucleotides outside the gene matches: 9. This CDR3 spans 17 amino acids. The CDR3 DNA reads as TGTGCCAGTAGTATCCGGACTAGCGGGAAACAGGGCGGGGAGCTGTTTTTT. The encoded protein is CASSIRTSGKQGGELFF. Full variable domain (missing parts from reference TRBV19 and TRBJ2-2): DGGITQSPKYLFRKEGQNVTLSCEQNLNHDAMYWYRQDPGQGLRLIYYSQIVNDFQKGDIAEGYSVSREKKESFPLTVTSAQKNPTAFYLCASSIRTSGKQGGELFFGEGSRLTVL.

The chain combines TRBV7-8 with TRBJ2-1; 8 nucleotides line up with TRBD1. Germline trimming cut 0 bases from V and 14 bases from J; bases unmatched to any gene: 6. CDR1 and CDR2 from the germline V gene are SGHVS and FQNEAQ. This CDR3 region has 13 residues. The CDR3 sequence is CASSLAPGQGKFF. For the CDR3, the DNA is TGTGCCAGCAGCTTAGCACCTGGACAGGGAAAGTTCTTC.

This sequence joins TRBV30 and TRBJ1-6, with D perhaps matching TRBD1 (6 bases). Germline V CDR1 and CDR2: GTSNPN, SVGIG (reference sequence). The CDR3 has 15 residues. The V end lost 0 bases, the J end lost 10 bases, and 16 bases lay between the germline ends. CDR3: CAWSVLGQGSSPLHF. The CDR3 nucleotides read TGTGCCTGGAGTGTACTAGGGCAGGGGAGCTCACCCCTCCACTTT.

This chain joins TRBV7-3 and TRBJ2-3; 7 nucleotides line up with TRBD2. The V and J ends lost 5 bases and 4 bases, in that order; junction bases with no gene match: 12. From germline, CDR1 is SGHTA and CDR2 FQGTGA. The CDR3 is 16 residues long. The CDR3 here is CASSPSPRERADTQYF. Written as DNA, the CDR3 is TGTGCCAGCAGCCCCTCCCCGCGGGAGAGAGCAGATACGCAGTATTTT.

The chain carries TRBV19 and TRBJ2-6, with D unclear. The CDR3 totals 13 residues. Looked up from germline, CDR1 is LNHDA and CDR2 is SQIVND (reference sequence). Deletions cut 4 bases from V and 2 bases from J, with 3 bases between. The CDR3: CASSTTGANVLTF. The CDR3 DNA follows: TGTGCCAGTAGTACAACTGGGGCCAACGTCCTGACTTTC.

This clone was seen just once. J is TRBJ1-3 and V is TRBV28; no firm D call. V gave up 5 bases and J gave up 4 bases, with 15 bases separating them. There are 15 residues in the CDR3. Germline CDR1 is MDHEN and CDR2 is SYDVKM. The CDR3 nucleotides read TGTGCCAGCAGTCCTCGGGGTAAGGCAGGAAACACCATATATTTT. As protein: CASSPRGKAGNTIYF.

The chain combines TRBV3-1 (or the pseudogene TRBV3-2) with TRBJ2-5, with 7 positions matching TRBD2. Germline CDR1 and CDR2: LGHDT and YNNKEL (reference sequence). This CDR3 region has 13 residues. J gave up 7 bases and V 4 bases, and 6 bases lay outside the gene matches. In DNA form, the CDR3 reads TGTGCCAGCAGCCGGACCGGGGAGGGGACCCAGTACTTC. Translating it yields CASSRTGEGTQYF.

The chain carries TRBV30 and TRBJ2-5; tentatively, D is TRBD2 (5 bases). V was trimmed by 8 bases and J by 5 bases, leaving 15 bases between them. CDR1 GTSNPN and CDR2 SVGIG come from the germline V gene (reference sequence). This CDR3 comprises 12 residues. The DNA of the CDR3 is TGTGCCCGTGACTCCCCGGGGGAGACCCAGTACTTC. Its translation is CARDSPGETQYF.

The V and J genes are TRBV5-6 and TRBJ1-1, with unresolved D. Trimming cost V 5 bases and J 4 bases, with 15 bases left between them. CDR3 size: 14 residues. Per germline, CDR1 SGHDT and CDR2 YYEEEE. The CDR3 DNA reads TGTGCCAGCAGATATAACCCGGGAGGCACTGAAGCTTTCTTT. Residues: CASRYNPGGTEAFF.

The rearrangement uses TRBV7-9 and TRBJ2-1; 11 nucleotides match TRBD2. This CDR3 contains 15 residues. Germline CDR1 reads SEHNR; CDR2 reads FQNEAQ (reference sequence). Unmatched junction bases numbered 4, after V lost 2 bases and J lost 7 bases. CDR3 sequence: CASSLITSGSNEQFF. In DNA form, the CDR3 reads TGTGCCAGCAGCTTAATCACTAGCGGGAGTAATGAGCAGTTCTTC.